This T cell receptor beta chain is from a study of shared clonotypes between healthy human individuals. General study results and limits: When compared with the clonotypes that were shared by all four sorted-subset donors, the non-shared clonotypes turned out to have lower generation probabilities.

DNA at roughly 0.2 ug, tens of thousands of T cell genomes, went into sorted-subset replicate PCRs. Clones were sequenced by immunoSEQ multiplex PCR, and TCRdb holds only the in-frame ones, with some missing. The sample shows about 700,000 clones, about 90% of them seen only once. CD45RO-negative, CCR7-selected cells formed the naive CD8 fraction, which excluded terminally differentiated effector memory CD45RA+ cells. Adult donors, all healthy and HIV-negative, had no recent acute infections or vaccinations. The CDR3 sequence is 14 residues long. With 0 bases removed from V and 0 bases from J, the gap between germline ends came to 5 bases. Germline-derived CDR1 and CDR2 are KGHSH and LQKENI. As to this clone: Its antigen is unknown.

This clonotype was sampled from a man aged 30-40 years in good health. The specimen was naive CD8+ T cells sorted from blood. This chain uses TRBV18 with TRBJ2-5, with a tentative D call TRBD1 (5 bases). The chain's CDR3 is CASSPPRDQETQYF. CDR3 sequence (DNA): TGTGCCAGCTCACCACCCAGGGACCAAGAGACCCAGTACTTC.